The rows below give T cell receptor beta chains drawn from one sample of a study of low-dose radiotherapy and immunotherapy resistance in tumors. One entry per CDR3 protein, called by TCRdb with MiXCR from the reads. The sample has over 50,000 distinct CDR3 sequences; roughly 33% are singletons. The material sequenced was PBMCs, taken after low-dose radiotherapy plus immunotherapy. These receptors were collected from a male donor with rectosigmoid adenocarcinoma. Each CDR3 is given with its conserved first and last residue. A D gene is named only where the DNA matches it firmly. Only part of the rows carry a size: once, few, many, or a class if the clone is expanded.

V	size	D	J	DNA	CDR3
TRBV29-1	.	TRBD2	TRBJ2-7	TGCAGCGTTGGGGGACTAGTGGGTGGGGAGCAGTACTTC	CSVGGLVGGEQYF
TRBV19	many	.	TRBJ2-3	TGTGCCAGTAGCCGGGGGACAGCCCGAGAGACAGATACGCAGTATTTT	CASSRGTARETDTQYF
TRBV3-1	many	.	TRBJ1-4	TGTGCCAGCAGCCAAGATCGGTGGCAGGGTTATGAAAAACTGTTTTTT	CASSQDRWQGYEKLFF
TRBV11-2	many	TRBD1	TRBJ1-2	TGTGCCAGCAGTTCCACAGGGGGCACCGGCGGCTACACCTTC	CASSSTGGTGGYTF
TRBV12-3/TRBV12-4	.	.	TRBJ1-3	TGTGCCAGCAGGGCAACAGGGAAGAGCTCTGGAAACACCATATATTTT	CASRATGKSSGNTIYF
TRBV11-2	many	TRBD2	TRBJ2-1	TGTGCCAGCAGCTCTCGACCCGGGACTAGCGCTATCCGCTCCTACAATGAGCAGTTCTTC	CASSSRPGTSAIRSYNEQFF
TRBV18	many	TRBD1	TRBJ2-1	TGTGCCAGCTCACCTGCTGGGACAGCCTACCCTCTCTACAATGAGCAGTTCTTC	CASSPAGTAYPLYNEQFF
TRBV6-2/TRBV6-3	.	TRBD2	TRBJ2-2	TGTGCCAGCTCCGTTGTGCGGGGGGGCCGCAACACCGGGGAGCTGTTTTTT	CASSVVRGGRNTGELFF
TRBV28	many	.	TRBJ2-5	TGTGCCAGCAGCCTAACCAGGGGGGGACCCACCGGGCAAGAGACCCAGTACTTC	CASSLTRGGPTGQETQYF
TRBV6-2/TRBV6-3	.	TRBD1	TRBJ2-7	TGTGCCAGCAGTGAAGGTACAGGGGTTAAGCAGTACTTC	CASSEGTGVKQYF
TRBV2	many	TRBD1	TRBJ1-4	TGTGCCAGCAGTGGGTTCGGGACAGGGGGAGAAAAACTGTTTTTT	CASSGFGTGGEKLFF
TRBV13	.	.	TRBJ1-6	TGTGCCAGCAGCCCCCCGGGCGCTGGGACCCTCCACTTT	CASSPPGAGTLHF
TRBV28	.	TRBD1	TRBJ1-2	TGTGCCAGCATTTCGGGGACAGGAGCCTACTATGGCTACACCTTC	CASISGTGAYYGYTF
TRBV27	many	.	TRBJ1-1	TGTGCCAGCAGTTTAAGGCAGGGGTTCACTGAAGCTTTCTTT	CASSLRQGFTEAFF
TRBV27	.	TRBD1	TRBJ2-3	TGTGCCAGCAGTGTCCAGGGGGCGGATACGCAGTATTTT	CASSVQGADTQYF